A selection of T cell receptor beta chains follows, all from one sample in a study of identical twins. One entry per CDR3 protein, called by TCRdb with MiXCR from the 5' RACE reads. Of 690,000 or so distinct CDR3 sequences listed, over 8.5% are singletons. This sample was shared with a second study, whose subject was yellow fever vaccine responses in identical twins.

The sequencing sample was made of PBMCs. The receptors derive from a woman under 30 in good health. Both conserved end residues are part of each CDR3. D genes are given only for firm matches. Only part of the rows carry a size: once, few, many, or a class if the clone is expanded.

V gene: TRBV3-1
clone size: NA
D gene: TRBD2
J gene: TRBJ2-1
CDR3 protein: CACSPAVAGGRTYNEQFF
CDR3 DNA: TGTGCCTGCAGTCCAGCGGTGGCGGGGGGGCGGACCTACAATGAGCAGTTCTTC

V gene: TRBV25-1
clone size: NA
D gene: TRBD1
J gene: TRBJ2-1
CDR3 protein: CASTEVAKQGAGNNEQFF
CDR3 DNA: TGTGCCAGCACCGAGGTGGCTAAACAGGGGGCGGGCAACAATGAGCAGTTCTTC

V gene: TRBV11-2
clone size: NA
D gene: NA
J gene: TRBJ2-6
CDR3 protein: CASSLLSLPGANVLTF
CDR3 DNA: TGTGCCAGCAGTCTCCTGAGCCTCCCTGGGGCCAACGTCCTGACTTTC

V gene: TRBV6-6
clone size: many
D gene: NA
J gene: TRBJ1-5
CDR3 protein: CASSQTGFQPQHF
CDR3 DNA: TGTGCCAGCAGTCAAACAGGGTTTCAGCCCCAGCATTTT

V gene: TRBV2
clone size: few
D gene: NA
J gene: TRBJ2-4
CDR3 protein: CASSEGSRVPKNIQYF
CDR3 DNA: TGTGCCAGCAGTGAGGGCTCCAGGGTACCCAAAAACATTCAGTACTTC

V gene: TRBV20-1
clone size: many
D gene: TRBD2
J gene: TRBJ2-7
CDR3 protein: CSARESERESYEQYF
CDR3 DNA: TGCAGTGCTAGAGAGTCAGAGCGGGAATCCTACGAGCAGTACTTC

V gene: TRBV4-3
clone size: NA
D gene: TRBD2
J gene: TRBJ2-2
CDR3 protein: CASSQDRSGSYTGELFF
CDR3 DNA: TGCGCCAGCAGCCAAGATAGAAGCGGGAGTTACACCGGGGAGCTGTTTTTT

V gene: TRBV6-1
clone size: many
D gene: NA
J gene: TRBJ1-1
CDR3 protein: CASKSRLNTEAFF
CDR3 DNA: TGTGCCAGCAAGTCTCGATTGAACACTGAAGCTTTCTTT

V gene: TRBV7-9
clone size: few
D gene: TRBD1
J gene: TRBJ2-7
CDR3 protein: CASGDAGGLGQYF
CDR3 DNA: TGTGCCAGCGGGGACGCAGGGGGCTTGGGGCAGTACTTC

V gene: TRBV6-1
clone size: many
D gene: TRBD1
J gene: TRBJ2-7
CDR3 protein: CASSRQGSYEQYF
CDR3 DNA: TGTGCCAGCAGTAGACAGGGCTCCTACGAGCAGTACTTC

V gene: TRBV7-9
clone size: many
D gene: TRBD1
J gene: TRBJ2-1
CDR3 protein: CASEDREYNEQFF
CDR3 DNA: TGTGCCAGCGAGGACAGGGAATACAATGAGCAGTTCTTC

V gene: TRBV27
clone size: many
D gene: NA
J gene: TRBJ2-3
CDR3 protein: CASSTGRGTDTQYF
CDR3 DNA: TGTGCCAGCAGTACAGGGCGGGGGACAGATACGCAGTATTTT

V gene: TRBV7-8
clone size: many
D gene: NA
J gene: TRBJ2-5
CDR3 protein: CASSPQGRFGETQYF
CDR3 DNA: TGTGCCAGCAGTCCCCAAGGCAGGTTTGGGGAGACCCAGTACTTC

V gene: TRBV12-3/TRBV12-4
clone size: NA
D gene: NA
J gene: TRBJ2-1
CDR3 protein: CASSFPGLSYDEQFF
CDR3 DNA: TGTGCCAGCAGTTTCCCCGGCCTCTCCTACGATGAGCAGTTCTTC

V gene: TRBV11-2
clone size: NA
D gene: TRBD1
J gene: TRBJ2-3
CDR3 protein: CASSPPLTGGFGTDTQYF
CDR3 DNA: TGTGCCAGCAGCCCCCCATTGACAGGGGGATTTGGCACAGATACGCAGTATTTT

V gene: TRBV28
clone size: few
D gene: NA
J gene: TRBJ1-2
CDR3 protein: CASSKTAGGTYGYTF
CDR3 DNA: TGTGCCAGCAGTAAAACGGCTGGTGGGACTTACGGCTACACCTTC

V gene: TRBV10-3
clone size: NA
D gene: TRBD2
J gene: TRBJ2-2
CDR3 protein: CAIRLRLAGVDTGELFF
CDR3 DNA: TGTGCCATCCGGCTCCGCCTAGCGGGAGTCGACACCGGGGAGCTGTTTTTT

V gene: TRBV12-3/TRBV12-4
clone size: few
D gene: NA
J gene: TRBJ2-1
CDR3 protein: CASRTPKRNEQFF
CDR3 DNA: TGTGCCAGCAGAACGCCGAAGCGGAATGAGCAGTTCTTC

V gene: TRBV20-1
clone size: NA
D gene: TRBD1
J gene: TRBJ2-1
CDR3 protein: CSATGANRSYNEQFF
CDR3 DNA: TGCAGTGCGACAGGGGCTAACCGCTCCTACAATGAGCAGTTCTTC

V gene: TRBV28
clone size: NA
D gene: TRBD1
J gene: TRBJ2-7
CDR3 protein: CASSHLRDRGYEQYF
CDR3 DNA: TGTGCCAGCAGTCACCTTAGGGACAGGGGCTACGAGCAGTACTTC

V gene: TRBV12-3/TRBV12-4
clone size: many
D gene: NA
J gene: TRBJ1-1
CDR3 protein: CASSLAPGENTEAFF
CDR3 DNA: TGTGCCAGCAGTTTAGCCCCAGGAGAGAACACTGAAGCTTTCTTT

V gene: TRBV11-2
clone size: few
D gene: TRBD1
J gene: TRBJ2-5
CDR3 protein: CASSLDGTEETQYF
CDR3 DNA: TGTGCCAGCAGCTTAGATGGGACAGAAGAGACCCAGTACTTC

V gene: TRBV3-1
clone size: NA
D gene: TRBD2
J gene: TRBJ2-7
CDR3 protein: CASSLPGTRREQYF
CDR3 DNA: TGTGCCAGCAGCCTCCCCGGGACTAGGCGTGAGCAGTACTTC

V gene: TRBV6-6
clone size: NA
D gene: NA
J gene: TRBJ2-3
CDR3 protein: CASSGTPDTQYF
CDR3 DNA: TGTGCCAGCAGTGGGACCCCGGATACGCAGTATTTT

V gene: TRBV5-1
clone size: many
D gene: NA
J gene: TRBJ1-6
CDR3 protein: CASSLEGSSYNSPLHF
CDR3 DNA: TGCGCCAGCAGCTTGGAAGGCAGCTCCTATAATTCACCCCTCCACTTT

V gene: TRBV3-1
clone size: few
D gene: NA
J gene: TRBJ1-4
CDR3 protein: CASSPRRGRSNEKLFF
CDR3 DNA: TGTGCCAGCAGCCCGCGGCGGGGGAGATCTAATGAAAAACTGTTTTTT

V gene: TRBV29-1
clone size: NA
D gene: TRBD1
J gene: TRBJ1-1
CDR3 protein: CSGTQGGTEAFF
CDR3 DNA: TGCAGCGGGACACAGGGGGGGACTGAAGCTTTCTTT

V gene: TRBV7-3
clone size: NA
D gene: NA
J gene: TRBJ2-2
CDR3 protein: CASSLTGSPNTGELFF
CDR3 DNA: TGTGCCAGCAGCCTCACGGGGTCTCCGAACACCGGGGAGCTGTTTTTT

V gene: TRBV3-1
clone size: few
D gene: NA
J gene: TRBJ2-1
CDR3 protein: CASSQERRGEQFF
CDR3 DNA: TGTGCCAGCAGCCAGGAAAGGCGCGGTGAGCAGTTCTTC

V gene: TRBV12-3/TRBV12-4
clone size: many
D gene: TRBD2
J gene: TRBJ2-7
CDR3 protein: CASSFTGGADEQYF
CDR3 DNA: TGTGCCAGCAGTTTCACGGGGGGGGCGGACGAGCAGTACTTC

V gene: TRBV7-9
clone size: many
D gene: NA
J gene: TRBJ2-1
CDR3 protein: CASSSTDRFVIDEQFF
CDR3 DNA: TGTGCCAGCAGCTCAACCGACAGATTCGTTATCGATGAGCAGTTCTTC

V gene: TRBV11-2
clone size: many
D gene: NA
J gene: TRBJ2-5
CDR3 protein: CASSLFRTDGTQYF
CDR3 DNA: TGTGCCAGCAGCTTATTCAGGACGGATGGGACCCAGTACTTC

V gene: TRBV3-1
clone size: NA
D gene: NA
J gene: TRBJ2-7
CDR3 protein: CASSPTSGGPYEQYF
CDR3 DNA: TGTGCCAGCAGCCCGACCAGTGGTGGCCCCTACGAGCAGTACTTC

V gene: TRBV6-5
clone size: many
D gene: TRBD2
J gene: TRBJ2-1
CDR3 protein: CASSYSSGGPNEQFF
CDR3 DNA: TGTGCCAGCAGTTACTCGTCGGGAGGGCCTAATGAGCAGTTCTTC

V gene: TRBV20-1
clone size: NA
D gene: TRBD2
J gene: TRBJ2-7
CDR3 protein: CSATLLAGGGYF
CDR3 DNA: TGCAGTGCTACCTTACTAGCGGGTGGGGGGTACTTC

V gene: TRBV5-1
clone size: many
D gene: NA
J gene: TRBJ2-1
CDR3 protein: CASSGGSGLSYNEQFF
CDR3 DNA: TGCGCCAGCAGCGGAGGGTCGGGACTGAGTTACAATGAGCAGTTCTTC

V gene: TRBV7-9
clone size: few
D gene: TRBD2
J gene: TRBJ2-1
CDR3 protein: CASNSFSGGARNEQFF
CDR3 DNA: TGTGCCAGCAACTCCTTTAGCGGGGGGGCTAGAAATGAGCAGTTCTTC